One T cell receptor beta chain is described in this entry. This clonotype came up many times. The target of this receptor is not known. There are no base qualities to consult, and no much larger clone falls within one base. Moderately to severely active disease, a Clinical Activity Score of at least 3, a NOSPECS grade of at least 4, and a duration under 3 months were present in ophthalmopathy patients. Exclusion was applied to patients with uncontrolled infections, other autoimmune diseases, pregnancy or lactation. Diagnoses were established on the basis of clinical symptoms, serum thyroxine and TRAb, thyroid ultrasound, and orbital computed tomography. Ficoll-Paque density gradient centrifugation was used to isolate PBMCs from under 11 ml of fresh peripheral blood. Total RNA was extracted using Trizol reagent, and RNA quality was assessed on an Agilent 2100 Bioanalyzer. The TCR beta CDR3 regions were amplified from RNA transcripts. The TCR CDR3 was subjected to a first round of RT-PCR using the HTBI primer set and the Qiagen OneStep RT-PCR kit. A second multiplex PCR round built the libraries, followed by size selection and purification. Libraries were sequenced paired-end with 100 bp reads on an Illumina HiSeq2000. The original methods were these. Raw data were processed with SOAPnuke, discarding reads with adapters, uncalled bases, mean Phred below 15, or no exact constant-primer or identifier match. High-quality paired reads were merged using COPE v1.2.5, and each unique nucleotide sequence was defined as a clonotype. Clonotypes were aligned to IMGT TRBV, TRBD and TRBJ reference segments using MiTCR v1.1. The analysis was restricted to V-J combinations with a frequency above 0.0001, which together covered 99.2% of the repertoires. The TCS score was defined as F50 (clonal expansion) divided by E x V (chaos), with BLOSUM62-based TCRdist calculated between CDR3 peptides within each V-J. Welch's t-statistics and random forest reduced roughly 500 V-J features to about 12, which were used in a naive Bayes classifier (R e1071). TCRdb's own reprocessing of the public reads used fastp at Q25 and MiXCR and kept productive beta chains. Here each entry gathers all rows of one CDR3 protein and keeps the most common genes and DNA. TCRdb, not the authors, supplied the V and J calls. The sample records about 400,000 distinct CDR3 sequences, approximately 14% of which are singletons. Of the sample, 15% to 20% is held by the ten largest clones.

This sample was included in a study of T cells in Graves' hyperthyroidism and ophthalmopathy (dated by TCRdb to between 2018 and 2020). Turning to the overall study: Peripheral blood samples were taken at the time of initial diagnosis, prior to any treatment. Prospective prediction of ophthalmopathy was tested in an independent validation cohort of 18 to 20 hyperthyroidism patients and some 17 patients who later progressed to ophthalmopathy. For training and testing, the approximately 92 patients in the discovery cohort were randomly divided in a 7:3 ratio. TCR V-J signatures able to tell the groups apart were searched for in a discovery cohort of about a hundred patients, of whom roughly 42 had Graves' ophthalmopathy and roughly 57 had stable Graves' hyperthyroidism. Following sampling, methimazole starting at 30 mg daily was given to hyperthyroidism patients, and high-dose intravenous methylprednisolone was given to ophthalmopathy patients. In more than 5 Graves' hyperthyroidism patients, the study also compared T-cell repertoires from thyroid tissue with T-cell repertoires from blood. The paper describes TCR Vbeta CDR3 sequencing of more than 120 peripheral blood samples, made up of 43 ophthalmopathy patients, over 70 hyperthyroidism patients and roughly 17 progressor patients. The investigation overall reported the following: No statistical method was used to set the sample size in advance, and investigators knew the group allocation. In validation, the model predicted progression to ophthalmopathy with around 71% sensitivity and less than 75% specificity, a median of about 6.7 months before onset. Ophthalmopathy was separated from stable hyperthyroidism by a 13 V-J signature model, with over 85% sensitivity and just over 81% specificity obtained in cross-validation and 80%/75% obtained in testing. Most expanded thyroid clonotypes (frequency above 0.001) were also found in blood, which suggests that blood repertoires may mirror thyroid immune responses.

The junction carries 8 bases between V and J, which are trimmed by 3 bases and 2 bases respectively. The germline V gene provides CDR1 SNHLY and CDR2 FYNNEI. The cysteine opens and the phenylalanine closes a CDR3 of 15 amino acids. CDR3 DNA is the only sequence kept; it has 45 bases, read in frame from the first base. The chain links TRBV2 with TRBJ1-6; TRBD1 is a weak D gene call, 5 bases matching. The sequence derives from a woman under 40 with Graves' ophthalmopathy. The sample was blood. The CDR3 loop reads CASSDRVPYNSPLHF. The nucleotide sequence reads TGTGCCAGCAGTGACAGGGTTCCCTATAATTCACCCCTCCACTTT.